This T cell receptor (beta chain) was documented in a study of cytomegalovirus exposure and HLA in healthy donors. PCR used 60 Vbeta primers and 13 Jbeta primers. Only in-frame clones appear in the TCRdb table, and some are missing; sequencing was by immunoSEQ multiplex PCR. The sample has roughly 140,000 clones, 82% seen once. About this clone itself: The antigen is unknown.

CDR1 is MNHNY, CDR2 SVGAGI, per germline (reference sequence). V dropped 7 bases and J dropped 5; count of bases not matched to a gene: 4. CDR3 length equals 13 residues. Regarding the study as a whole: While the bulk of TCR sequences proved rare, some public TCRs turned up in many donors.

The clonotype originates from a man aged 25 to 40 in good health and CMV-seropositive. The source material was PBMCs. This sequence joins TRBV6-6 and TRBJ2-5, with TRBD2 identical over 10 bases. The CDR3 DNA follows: TGTGCCAGCAACCTAGCGGGAGAGGAGACCCAGTACTTC. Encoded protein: CASNLAGEETQYF.